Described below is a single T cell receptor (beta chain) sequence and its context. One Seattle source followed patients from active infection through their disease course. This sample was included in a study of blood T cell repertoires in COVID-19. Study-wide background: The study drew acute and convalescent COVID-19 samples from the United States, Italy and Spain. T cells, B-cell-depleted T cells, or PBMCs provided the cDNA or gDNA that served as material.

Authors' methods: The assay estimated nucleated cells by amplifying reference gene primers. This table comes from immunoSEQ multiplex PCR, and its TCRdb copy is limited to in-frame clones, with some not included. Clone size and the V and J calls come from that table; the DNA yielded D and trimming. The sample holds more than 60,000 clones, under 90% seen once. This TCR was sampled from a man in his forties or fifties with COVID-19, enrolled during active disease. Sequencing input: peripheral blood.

CDR3 loop: CAISPDRANSPLHF. For the CDR3, the DNA is TGTGCCATCAGCCCGGACAGGGCCAATTCACCCCTCCACTTT. The rearrangement links TRBV10-3 to TRBJ1-6; 8 bases agree with TRBD1. CDR3 length: 14 amino acids. J was trimmed by 7 bases and V by 6 bases; bases with no gene match: 5. CDR1 is ENHRY and CDR2 is SYGVKD in the germline V gene.